The T cell receptor (beta chain) under discussion was sequenced for a study of T cells after yellow fever vaccination. Study-wide context: Preparation of the low-cell-number fractions used SMART-Seq v4 Ultra Low Input.

The authors made TCR cDNA by 5'RACE template switching, adding a universal primer site and UMIs. Using its own MiXCR run on the 5' RACE reads, TCRdb lists one record per CDR3 protein. Of under 400,000 distinct CDR3 sequences listed, about an eighth were seen once; the top ten hold approximately 3.4%. In regard to this clonotype: Antigen unknown.

Study conclusions and caveats: Abundant bulk-derived clonotypes could contaminate FACS-sorted repertoires. Detected again after the booster were most primary-vaccination clones, at about 96% CD4 and approximately 90% CD8.

This clonotype was sampled from a man aged 18 to 30 who received the YFV17D yellow fever vaccine. The sequences come from CD4+ T cells sorted from PBMCs, collected 15 days after the yellow fever booster vaccination.

The chain's CDR3 is CASSSRQYNEQFF. CDR3 nucleotides: TGTGCCAGCAGTTCTCGACAGTACAATGAGCAGTTCTTC. The rearrangement links TRBV6-2 or TRBV6-3 to TRBJ2-1; a possible D gene is TRBD1 (5 bases). Germline V gene data show CDR1 as MNHEY and CDR2 as SVGEGT. This CDR3 has 13 amino acids. The V and J ends lost 4 bases and 4 bases respectively, with 8 bases between them.